This TCR beta chain was identified during a study of human T cells and chemical hapten exposure. For the study at large: On around 2 cm by around 2 cm of upper inner arm skin, sensitization was performed with 2% DPC. DPC at 0.01% went onto the upper back in patch tests, read at 6 days.

Original handling: Per sample, the median was around 96,000 TCRs, with values from approximately 25,000 to 650,000. TCRdb called the RACE reads again in MiXCR, with one record for every CDR3 protein. These V and J calls originate from TCRdb's pipeline instead of the authors' own analysis. The table has approximately 110,000 distinct CDR3 sequences, 11% seen once; the top ten hold roughly 3.2%. Findings of the study overall: Counts of TCRs above 1 in 1000 frequency stayed unchanged with DPC sensitization.

Time point indicated: patch test 1, 2 weeks after DPC sensitization. Treatment given: therapeutic diphenylcyclopropenone sensitization with weekly scalp DPC. As concerns this clonotype: The antigen remains undetermined.

This CDR3 is 14 amino acids long. The V gene lost 6 bases and the J gene lost 2 bases, with 13 bases spanning the gap. In germline, CDR1 is SNHLY, CDR2 FYNNEI. This TCR was sampled from a woman in her 40s with alopecia areata. Some clones in this sample may be carry-over from other donors' samples. V and J are TRBV2 and TRBJ1-1; possible D gene TRBD1, 6 bases. The sample in question was whole blood, obtained in connection with sensitization to the hapten diphenylcyclopropenone (DPC). As DNA, the CDR3 is TGTGCCAGCAGACCCCAGGGGTTTAACACTGAAGCTTTCTTT. Protein product: CASRPQGFNTEAFF.